This T cell receptor beta chain was captured in a study of T-cell memory formation after mild COVID-19. Study-wide findings and caveats: There were some responding clones in pre-infection memory, which suggested that cross-reactive memory had joined. Among contracting clones, CD4+ were mainly CM/EM and CD8+ enriched in EMRA.

Using its own MiXCR run on the 5' RACE reads, TCRdb lists one record per CDR3 protein. The profile covers roughly 400,000 distinct CDR3 sequences, with more than 15% appearing a single time and around a fifth taken by the ten largest. As for this clonotype: What it binds is unknown.

From germline, CDR1 is MNHEY and CDR2 SVGEGT. V lost 7 bases, J lost 1 base, and 14 bases lay in between. CDR3 size: 15 residues. Sequencing was done on a sample of PBMCs or a T cell subset sorted from them (not recorded which). This chain joins TRBV6-2 or TRBV6-3 and TRBJ2-1, with a possible D match to TRBD2 (6 bases). The sequence derives from a man aged 18 to 30 who had mild COVID-19 (a few samples of this study predate the infection). Cell type and time point are not known. CDR3 DNA: TGTGCCAGCACGGGGGAGCCCGGTTCCTACAATGAGCAGTTCTTC. Translation: CASTGEPGSYNEQFF.